The 16 T cell receptor beta chains listed next were all sequenced from one sample in a study of technical replicates of blood from a few donors. The repertoire was sequenced with immunoSEQ multiplex PCR; TCRdb's copy has only in-frame clones and lacks some. The sample carries 75,000 or so clones, about 92% recorded once. Specimen: T cells isolated from PBMCs. The receptors were gathered from a human donor in good health.

This chain links TRBV5-4 with TRBJ1-1; TRBD1 matches 10 bases. With 4 bases clipped from V and 5 bases from J, the junction kept 5 bases outside the gene matches. There are 14 residues in the CDR3. Germline CDR1 SGHNT, CDR2 YYREEE (reference sequence). For the CDR3, the DNA is TGTGCCAGCAGCCGGACGGGACAGGGGACTGAAGCTTTCTTT. As protein: CASSRTGQGTEAFF.

V usage is TRBV7-9 and J usage is TRBJ1-2, with a tentative D call TRBD1 (6 bases). V was pared by 5 bases and J by 4 bases, with 11 bases between. Germline CDR1 and CDR2: SEHNR and FQNEAQ (reference sequence). This CDR3 region has 13 residues. The CDR3 is CASSPGTIYGYTF. The DNA for the CDR3 is TGTGCCAGCAGCCCCGGGACAATCTATGGCTACACCTTC.

This chain joins TRBV9 and TRBJ2-1, with D possibly being TRBD2 (6 bases). With 0 bases removed from V and 9 bases from J, the gap between germline ends came to 19 bases. The germline CDR1 and CDR2 sequences are SGDLS and YYNGEE. The CDR3 has 16 amino acids. The CDR3 coding sequence is TGTGCCAGCAGCGTAGGTGTCAGCGGGTACTCAGGTGAGCAGTTCTTC. Amino acids: CASSVGVSGYSGEQFF. Filled out from reference TRBV9 and TRBJ2-1, the complete variable domain reads DSGVTQTPKHLITATGQRVTLRCSPRSGDLSVYWYQQSLDQGLQFLIQYYNGEERAKGNILERFSAQQFPDLHSELNLSSLELGDSALYFCASSVGVSGYSGEQFFGPGTRLTVL.

This chain links TRBV4-1 with TRBJ2-7; 14 bases agree with TRBD2. After removal of 5 bases from V and 7 bases from J, the junction contained 7 bases not matched to a gene. The CDR3 extends over 15 amino acids. Germline assignment: CDR1 MGHRA and CDR2 YSYEKL. The CDR3 DNA follows: TGCGCCAGCAGCTCCGGGACTAGCGGGAGTGAAGAGCAGTACTTC. As protein: CASSSGTSGSEEQYF.

The J gene is TRBJ1-2, the V gene TRBV4-1; no definite D call. Trimming shortened V by 4 bases and J by 0 bases, and 15 bases separated the two germline ends. The CDR3 totals 16 residues. Germline CDR1 and CDR2: MGHRA and YSYEKL. The CDR3 DNA reads TGCGCCAGCAGCCCTCTGGCAGTTACACCTAACTATGGCTACACCTTC. Its translation: CASSPLAVTPNYGYTF.

The chain has TRBV25-1 and TRBJ1-1; D call uncertain. This CDR3 is 16 amino acids long. Deletions cut 5 bases from V and 0 bases from J, with 16 bases between. Germline V gene lookup returns CDR1 MGHDK and CDR2 SYGVNS. The CDR3 nucleotides read TGTGCCAGCAGTTCCCCCCTGGGAGGGTTGAACACTGAAGCTTTCTTT. Its translation: CASSSPLGGLNTEAFF.

J is TRBJ1-2 and V is TRBV29-1, with 7 bases identical to TRBD1. Unmatched junction bases numbered 6, after V lost 0 bases and J lost 8 bases. Germline values: CDR1 SQVTM, CDR2 ANQGSEA. The CDR3 covers 13 residues. Here the CDR3 reads CSVEDKTGVGYTF. CDR3 nucleotides: TGCAGCGTTGAAGATAAAACAGGGGTCGGCTACACCTTC.

The chain links TRBV10-3 to TRBJ1-1; 7 nucleotides align to TRBD1. Germline assignment: CDR1 ENHRY and CDR2 SYGVKD. The CDR3 is 16 amino acids. Germline trimming cut 3 bases from V and 1 base from J; bases unmatched to any gene: 8. The CDR3 reads CAISDKDRDPNTEAFF. CDR3 in DNA: TGTGCCATCAGTGATAAAGACAGGGACCCGAACACTGAAGCTTTCTTT.

The chain has TRBV28 and TRBJ1-5; D is unclear. Germline assignment: CDR1 MDHEN and CDR2 SYDVKM. V lost 5 bases and J 6 bases, leaving 8 bases between the germline ends. The length of the CDR3 is 12 residues. In DNA form, the CDR3 reads TGTGCCAGCAGTCTAGGAGCTCAGCCCCAGCATTTT. Its protein is CASSLGAQPQHF. Combining the CDR3 with reference TRBV28 and TRBJ1-5 gives the whole variable domain DVKVTQSSRYLVKRTGEKVFLECVQDMDHENMFWYRQDPGLGLRLIYFSYDVKMKEKGDIPEGYSVSREKKERFSLILESASTNQTSMYLCASSLGAQPQHFGDGTRLSIL.

The CDR3 DNA reads as TGTGCCAGCAGTGAAGCGCGGGCGGGCGGCGGAGCTTTCTTT. Its translation: CASSEARAGGGAFF. The J gene is TRBJ1-1, the V gene TRBV6-1; D ambiguous. CDR3 size: 14 residues. V gave up 0 bases and J gave up 10 bases, with 15 bases separating them. CDR1 is MNHNS and CDR2 is SASEGT in the germline V gene.

V gene TRBV7-8 combines with J gene TRBJ2-7; 9 positions agree with TRBD1. J gave up 6 bases and V 3 bases, and 9 bases lay outside the gene matches. Germline values: CDR1 SGHVS, CDR2 FQNEAQ. The CDR3 is 15 residues long. The CDR3 here is CASSFPGQGRTEQYF. The CDR3 DNA follows: TGTGCCAGCAGCTTCCCGGGACAGGGACGTACCGAGCAGTACTTC.

The CDR3 DNA reads TGTGCCAGCAGCGCCGCGGGGTATAGGGAGACCCAGTACTTC. This encodes CASSAAGYRETQYF. This chain uses TRBV5-4 with TRBJ2-5, with D tentatively TRBD2 (6 bases). Between the trimmed V and J ends, which lost 4 bases and 5 bases, there was a span of 15 bases. Germline V CDR1 and CDR2: SGHNT, YYREEE (reference sequence). The CDR3 extends over 14 amino acids.

The CDR3 nucleotides are TGTGCCAGCAGTCGGCCTAGCGGGAGTTATTACGAGCAGTACTTC. Protein: CASSRPSGSYYEQYF. The V gene is TRBV5-4, the J gene TRBJ2-7, with 10 bases aligning to TRBD2. V was pared by 5 bases and J by 4 bases, with 9 bases of the junction left unmatched. The length of the CDR3 is 15 residues. The germline gives CDR1 SGHNT, CDR2 YYREEE (reference sequence).

V and J are TRBV28 and TRBJ1-2; 9 bases line up with TRBD1. The length of the CDR3 is 14 residues. The germline V gene encodes CDR1 MDHEN and CDR2 SYDVKM. The ends lost 6 bases at V and 7 bases at J; junction bases unmatched: 9. The CDR3 is CASSIGQGLSGYTF. DNA of the CDR3: TGTGCCAGCAGCATAGGACAGGGGTTAAGTGGCTACACCTTC.

The V and J genes are TRBV2 and TRBJ2-7, with TRBD2 identical over 16 bases. The trim removed 10 bases at V and 5 bases at J, leaving 11 bases unmatched. CDR1 and CDR2 from the germline V gene are SNHLY and FYNNEI. The CDR3 has 16 residues. The CDR3 sequence is CATQLGTSGRANEQYF. CDR3 DNA: TGTGCCACCCAGCTGGGGACTAGCGGGAGGGCCAACGAGCAGTACTTC.

The chain uses TRBV7-3 and TRBJ2-1; TRBD2 is a possible D gene (6 bases). Germline V gives CDR1 SGHTA, CDR2 FQGTGA. The CDR3 totals 15 residues. Trimming removed 4 bases at V and 6 bases at J, with 16 bases between. The CDR3 DNA sequence: TGTGCCAGCAGCTCCCCGCGGGGCTCACTCAATGAGCAGTTCTTC. Encoded protein: CASSSPRGSLNEQFF. The full variable domain, completed using reference TRBV7-3 and TRBJ2-1, is GAGVSQTPSNKVTEKGKYVELRCDPISGHTALYWYRQSLGQGPEFLIYFQGTGAADDSGLPNDRFFAVRPEGSVSTLKIQRTERGDSAVYLCASSSPRGSLNEQFFGPGTRLTVL.